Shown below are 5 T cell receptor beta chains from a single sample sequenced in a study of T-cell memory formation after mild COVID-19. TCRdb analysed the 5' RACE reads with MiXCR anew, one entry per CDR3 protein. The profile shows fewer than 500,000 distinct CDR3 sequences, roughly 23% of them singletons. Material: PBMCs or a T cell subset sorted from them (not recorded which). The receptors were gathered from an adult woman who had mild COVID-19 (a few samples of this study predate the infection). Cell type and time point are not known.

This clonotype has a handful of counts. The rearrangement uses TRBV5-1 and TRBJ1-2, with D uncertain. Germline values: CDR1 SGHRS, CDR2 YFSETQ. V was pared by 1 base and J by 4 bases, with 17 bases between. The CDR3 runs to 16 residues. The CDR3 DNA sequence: TGCGCCAGCAGCTTGATCCCGGGTTATTCGGGCTATGGCTACACCTTC. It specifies CASSLIPGYSGYGYTF. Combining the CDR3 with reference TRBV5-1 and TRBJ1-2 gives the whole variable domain KAGVTQTPRYLIKTRGQQVTLSCSPISGHRSVSWYQQTPGQGLQFLFEYFSETQRNKGNFPGRFSGRQFSNSRSEMNVSTLELGDSALYLCASSLIPGYSGYGYTFGSGTRLTVV.

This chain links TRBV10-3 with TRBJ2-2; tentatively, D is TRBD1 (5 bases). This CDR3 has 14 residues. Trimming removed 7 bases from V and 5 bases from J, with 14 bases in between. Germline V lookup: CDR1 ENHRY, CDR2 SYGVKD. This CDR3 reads CAIMKTDRTGELFF. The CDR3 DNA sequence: TGTGCCATCATGAAGACAGATCGGACCGGGGAGCTGTTTTTT.

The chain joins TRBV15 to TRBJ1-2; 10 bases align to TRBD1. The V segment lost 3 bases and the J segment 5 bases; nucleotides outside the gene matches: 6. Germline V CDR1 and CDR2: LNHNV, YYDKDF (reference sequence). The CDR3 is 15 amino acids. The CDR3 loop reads CATSSDRGQAYGYTF. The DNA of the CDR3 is TGTGCCACCAGCAGCGACAGGGGGCAGGCGTATGGCTACACCTTC.

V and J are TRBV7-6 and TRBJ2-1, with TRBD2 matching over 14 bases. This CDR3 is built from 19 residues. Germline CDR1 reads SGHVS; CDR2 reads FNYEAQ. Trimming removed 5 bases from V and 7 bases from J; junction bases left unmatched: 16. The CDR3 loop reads CASSLSPRLAGGIGNEQFF. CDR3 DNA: TGTGCCAGCAGCCTATCCCCCCGACTAGCGGGAGGGATAGGGAATGAGCAGTTCTTC.

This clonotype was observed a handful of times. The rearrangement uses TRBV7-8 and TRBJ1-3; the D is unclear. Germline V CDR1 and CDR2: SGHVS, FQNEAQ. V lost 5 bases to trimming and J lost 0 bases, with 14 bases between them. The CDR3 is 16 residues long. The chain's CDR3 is CASSPVRANSGNTIYF. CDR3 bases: TGTGCCAGCAGCCCAGTCCGGGCCAACTCTGGAAACACCATATATTTT.